This TCR beta chain was sequenced for a study of blood T cell repertoires in COVID-19. Study information: Samples of COVID-19 (acute and convalescent) were obtained from the United States, Italy and Spain. The cDNA or gDNA used as material had been derived from T cells, B-cell-depleted T cells, or PBMCs.

This clone was picked up a small number of times. Methods used by the authors: Amplification of reference gene primers provided the estimated nucleated cell counts. Some clones are missing from TCRdb's copy, which holds only in-frame ones; the method was immunoSEQ multiplex PCR. D and trimming were read from the DNA, whereas the V and J calls and clone size are those reported in that table. The sample yields around 160,000 clones, approximately 90% seen once. The CDR3 extends over 14 amino acids. From germline, CDR1 is LGHDT and CDR2 YNNKEL (reference sequence). V gave up 4 bases and J gave up 4 bases, with 13 bases separating them.

The sequence was obtained from a woman between 65 and 79 years old with COVID-19, enrolled during active disease. Material for sequencing was peripheral blood. J is TRBJ1-2 and V is TRBV3-1 (or the pseudogene TRBV3-2), with TRBD1 as a possible D gene (5 bases). The CDR3 loop reads CASSPGMGGYGYTF. The CDR3 DNA reads as TGTGCCAGCAGCCCGGGGATGGGGGGCTATGGCTACACCTTC.